This T cell receptor beta chain emerged from a study of blood T cell repertoires in COVID-19. Study as a whole: Material from acute and convalescent COVID-19 was sourced from the United States, Italy and Spain. PBMCs, B-cell-depleted T cells, or T cells provided the cDNA or gDNA that made up the material.

This clone was detected only a few times. Authors' data handling: Reference gene primers were amplified, and this amplification served to estimate nucleated cell counts. Sequencing used immunoSEQ multiplex PCR; TCRdb keeps in-frame clones, though not all of them. V, J and clone size are taken as reported in that table, and D and trimming were inferred from the DNA itself. The sample contains approximately 270,000 clones, around 88% of which appear only once. The CDR3 loop spans 16 amino acids. Germline CDR1 reads ENHRY; CDR2 reads SYGVKD. Trimming took off 6 bases at V and 1 base at J, with 18 bases between the two ends.

The receptor was isolated from a man older than 75 with acute or convalescent COVID-19. Material: peripheral blood. The V gene is TRBV10-3, the J gene TRBJ1-1, with unresolved D. As DNA, the CDR3 is TGTGCCATCAGCACCCTACCACGAGGAGAGAACACTGAAGCTTTCTTT. Residues: CAISTLPRGENTEAFF.